This T cell receptor beta chain was sequenced in a study of shared clonotypes between healthy human individuals (dated by TCRdb to 2018 to 2021). General notes on the study: A couple of women and three men aged 18 to 49 years were included in the cohort. To increase sequencing depth and limit assay-specific biases, different laboratories used diverse techniques to prepare libraries and sequence TCR repertoires. For each donor, CD4 naive and CD4 memory were each run on three plates, CD8 naive on two plates, and CD8 memory on one plate. The study deeply sequenced blood TCR repertoires of about 5 healthy adults to estimate repertoire size and the extent of clonotype sharing between individuals. Leukapheresis yielded between about 0.85 and 9 billion PBMCs per donor. What the work shows at the level of the full study, not this receptor alone: Only blood was sampled, and tissue TCR repertoires likely differ from those in blood. Incomplete sequencing was indicated by rarefaction of sorted-subset datasets, despite the large sequencing depth. Across a few donors, 5% to 6% of naive CD4, approximately 3.6% of naive CD8, roughly 2.3% of memory CD4, and about 0.44% of memory CD8 clonotypes were shared. Compared with non-shared clonotypes, clonotypes shared by all four sorted-subset donors had higher generation probabilities. Pairwise subsampling indicated that sequencing depth was expected to affect the degree of clonotype sharing among donors. Naive subsets generally had larger estimated clonotype richness than memory subsets. Because the study included a small number of donors, the genetic and exposure-history diversity represented was limited.

The donors were healthy, HIV-negative adults who had no recently reported acute infections or vaccinations. Every donor was a Caucasian adult residing in Nashville, Tennessee, USA. Magnetic negative selection was used to enrich CD4+ T cells, after which naive cells were positively selected on CD45RA and the negative fraction became the memory subset. Blood was obtained by leukapheresis, after which PBMCs were separated by Ficoll-Histopaque density gradient centrifugation and cryopreserved in liquid nitrogen vapor phase. Analytical flow cytometry was used to check the purity and quantity of each magnetically sorted T cell population. Genomic DNA was isolated from every sorted fraction and measured by UV absorbance on a Nanodrop 2000c. Using the deep immunoSEQ assay, multiplex PCR amplified TCR CDR3 regions from genomic DNA. Genomic DNA extracted from each cell subset was distributed evenly over all wells of several immunoSEQ 96-well plates, and each plate served as one replicate. For sorted subsets, 200 to 250 ng of genomic DNA, equivalent to around 29,000 T cell genomes, went into each replicate PCR. Purified libraries were measured with a Qubit 3.0 fluorometer, size-checked on a Bioanalyzer 2100, and measured again with the KAPA Library Quantification kit. A separate single-read 150-cycle Illumina NextSeq 550 flow cell was used to sequence each immunoSEQ 96-well plate. The authors' analysis ran thus. Because the immunoSEQ output held only junctional sequences and lacked quality scores, the filtering could not match the filtering applied to full-length reads. To assign V/J genes and CDR3, sequences were annotated against IMGT germline references using PyIR, a Python wrapper for IgBLAST v1.9. Any read was removed if the V/J assignment was weak (E-value above 1e-6), the CDR3 was missing, or the read contained stop codons, out-of-frame junctions, or ambiguous translated residues. V3J clonotypes were defined by identical inferred V gene, J gene, and CDR3 amino acid sequence. Percentage overlap between repertoires was computed as shared unique clonotypes divided by the size of the smaller repertoire. Richness of each repertoire was evaluated using RTK rarefaction, the Chao1 estimator, and Recon v2.1 estimates of unobserved clonotypes. Generation probabilities for all TCRbeta clonotypes obtained by the gDNA method from a handful of donors were computed using OLGA. Held by TCRdb, this immuneACCESS table contains in-frame sequences only and omits some clones. Under half of the omission traces to an unresolved V gene where checked; the cause of the rest is unknown. V and J calls and clone size are those listed in that table; D and trimming were worked out from the DNA. Across this sample there are 2,500,000 or so clones, with around 90% seen only once. The top ten clonotypes cover about 0.13% of the sample.

Concerning this clone: It has no known antigen specificity. Base qualities are not at hand, and no much larger clone is one base apart.

The CDR3, from cysteine to phenylalanine, totals 13 residues. Kept here is only the CDR3 DNA, which spans 39 bases and is read in frame from base 1. Trimming costs V 3 bases and J 5 bases, and their ends lie 7 bases apart. CDR1 and CDR2, looked up from the germline V gene (reference sequence), are SEHNR and FQNEAQ. Sequencing was done on a sample of naive CD4+ T cells sorted from blood. Interpreted using the paper, the cell subset or site label stands for: CD45RA+ positively selected. The chain was built from TRBV7-9 and TRBJ2-2; no D gene call is confident. This clonotype originated in a man between 18 and 29 years old in good health. The DNA sequence is TGTGCCAGCAGCTTGCCACAAACCGGGGAGCTGTTTTTT. Translated, this is CASSLPQTGELFF. The entire variable domain, with the stretches around the CDR3 drawn from the reference TRBV7-9 and TRBJ2-2 proteins, is DTGVSQNPRHKITKRGQNVTFRCDPISEHNRLYWYRQTLGQGPEFLTYFQNEAQLEKSRLLSDRFSAERPKGSFSTLEIQRTEQGDSAMYLCASSLPQTGELFFGEGSRLTVL.